This T cell receptor (beta chain) comes out of a study of response to subunit inactivated influenza vaccine. V lost 4 bases, J lost 7 bases, and 10 bases stayed unmatched. In germline, CDR1 is SGDLS, CDR2 YYNGEE. This CDR3 is 16 amino acids long. Study observations and caveats: A suggestion made by the authors is that each seasonal influenza vaccination recruits few new T cells.

In regard to this clonotype: The antigen remains unidentified.

TCRdb re-called the RT-PCR reads with MiXCR, one entry per CDR3 protein. Seen here are about 480,000 distinct CDR3 sequences, over 10% observed once, and the top ten hold 13%. The chain employs TRBV9 and TRBJ2-3; 12 bases line up with TRBD2. The sequenced sample was PBMCs from blood, obtained more than 35 days after vaccination. The origin of this receptor is a man between 45 and 60 years old who received an inactivated influenza vaccine. CDR3 bases: TGTGCCAGCAGCACCACCGGGAGGACTAGCGGGAATACGCAGTATTTT. Protein product: CASSTTGRTSGNTQYF.